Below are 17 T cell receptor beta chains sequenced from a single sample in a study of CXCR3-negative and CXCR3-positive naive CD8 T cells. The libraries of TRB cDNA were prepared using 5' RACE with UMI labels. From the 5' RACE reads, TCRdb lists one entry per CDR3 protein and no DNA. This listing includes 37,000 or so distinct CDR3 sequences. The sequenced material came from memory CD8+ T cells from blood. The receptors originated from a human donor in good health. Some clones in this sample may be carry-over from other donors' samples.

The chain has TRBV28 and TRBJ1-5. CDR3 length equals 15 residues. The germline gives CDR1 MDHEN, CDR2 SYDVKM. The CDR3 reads CASSLSRERTGPQHF.

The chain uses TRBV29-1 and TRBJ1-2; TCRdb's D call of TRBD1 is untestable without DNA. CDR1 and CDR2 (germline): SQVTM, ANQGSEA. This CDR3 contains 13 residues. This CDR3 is CSVTTGTTYGYTF.

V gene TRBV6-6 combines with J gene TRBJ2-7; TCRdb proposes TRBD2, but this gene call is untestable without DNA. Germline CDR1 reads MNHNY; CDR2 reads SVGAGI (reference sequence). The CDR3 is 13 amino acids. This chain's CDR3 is CASRSGGPYEQYF.

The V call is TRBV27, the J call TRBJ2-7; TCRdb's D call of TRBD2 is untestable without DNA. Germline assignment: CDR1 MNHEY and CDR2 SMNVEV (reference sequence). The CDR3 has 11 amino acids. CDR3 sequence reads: CASTGGGGQYF.

This chain's CDR3 is CSVEGGGDGYTF. The chain links TRBV29-1 to TRBJ1-2; the D call from TCRdb, TRBD1, cannot be confirmed without DNA. The length of the CDR3 is 12 residues. CDR1 is SQVTM, CDR2 ANQGSEA, per germline.

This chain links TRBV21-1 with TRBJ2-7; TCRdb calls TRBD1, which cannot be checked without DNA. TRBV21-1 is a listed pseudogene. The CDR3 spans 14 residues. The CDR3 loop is CASSKGDTSYEQYF.

This CDR3 reads CSSSQVETEAFF. This chain joins TRBV29-1 and TRBJ1-1; TCRdb outputs TRBD1, but without DNA this stays unchecked. The CDR3 covers 12 residues. Germline V gives CDR1 SQVTM, CDR2 ANQGSEA.

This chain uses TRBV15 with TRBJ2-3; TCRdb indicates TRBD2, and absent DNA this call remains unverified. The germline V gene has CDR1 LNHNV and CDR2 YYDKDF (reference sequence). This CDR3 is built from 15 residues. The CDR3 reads CATSAGGGATDTQYF.

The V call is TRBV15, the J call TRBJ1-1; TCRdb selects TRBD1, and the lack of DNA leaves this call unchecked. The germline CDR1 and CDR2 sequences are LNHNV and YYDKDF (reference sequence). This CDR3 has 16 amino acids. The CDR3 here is CATSSFPGQGNTEAFF.

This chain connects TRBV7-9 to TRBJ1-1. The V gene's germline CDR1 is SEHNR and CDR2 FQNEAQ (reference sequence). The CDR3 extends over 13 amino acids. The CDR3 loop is CASSPPGSTEAFF.

CDR3 sequence reads: CASSLVSRTAPLLYEQYF. The chain is built from TRBV12-3 or TRBV12-4 and TRBJ2-7; absent DNA, TCRdb's TRBD1 call cannot be checked. The CDR3 consists of 18 residues.

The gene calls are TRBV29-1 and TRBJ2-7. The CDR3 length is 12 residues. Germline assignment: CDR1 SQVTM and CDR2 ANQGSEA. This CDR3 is CSVEGSKYEQYF.

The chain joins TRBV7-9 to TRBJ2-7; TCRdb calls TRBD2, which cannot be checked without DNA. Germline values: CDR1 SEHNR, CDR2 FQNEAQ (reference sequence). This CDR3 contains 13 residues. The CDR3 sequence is CASSHGSEIEQYF.

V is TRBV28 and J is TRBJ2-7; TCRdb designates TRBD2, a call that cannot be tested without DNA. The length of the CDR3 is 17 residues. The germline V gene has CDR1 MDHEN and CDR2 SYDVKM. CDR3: CASSTTSGRAYAYEQYF.

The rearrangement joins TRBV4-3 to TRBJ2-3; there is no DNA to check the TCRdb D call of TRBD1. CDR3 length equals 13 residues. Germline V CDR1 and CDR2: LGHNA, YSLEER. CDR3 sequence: CASSTGGTDTQYF.

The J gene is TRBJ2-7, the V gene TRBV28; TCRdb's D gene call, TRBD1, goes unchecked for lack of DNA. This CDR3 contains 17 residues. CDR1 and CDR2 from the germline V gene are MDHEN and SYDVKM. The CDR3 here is CASSSYLGDRGRNEQYF.

The CDR3 here is CSARDGTGGVGEQFF. This chain uses TRBV20-1 with TRBJ2-1; TCRdb indicates TRBD1, and absent DNA this call remains unverified. The CDR3 consists of 15 residues. Germline CDR1 reads DFQATT; CDR2 reads SNEGSKA (reference sequence).